The 17 T cell receptor beta chains reported below all come from one sample, sequenced in a study of response to subunit inactivated influenza vaccine. TCRdb recomputed calls from the RT-PCR reads with MiXCR, one row per CDR3 protein. The table lists under 200,000 distinct CDR3 sequences, around 12% of them singletons, with about 31% in the top ten. These data were likewise used in another study, on T cells expressing NK-cell markers. From that study: The authors made TCR beta cDNA libraries by 5'RACE template switching. This switching added a universal primer site and UMIs.

The source material was CD8+ T cells sorted from PBMCs, sampled 12 days after vaccination. These receptor sequences come from a man aged 45-65 years who received an inactivated influenza vaccine.

This clonotype was recorded many times. V and J are TRBV5-1 and TRBJ2-7; 10 positions match TRBD1. There are 15 residues in the CDR3. The germline V gene encodes CDR1 SGHRS and CDR2 YFSETQ. The junction had 8 bases not matched to a gene; V was cut back by 6 bases and J by 2 bases. The CDR3 spells CASTWTGGQAYEQYF. The CDR3 DNA reads TGCGCCAGCACCTGGACAGGGGGTCAGGCCTACGAGCAGTACTTC.

This clonotype came up a few times. V gene TRBV20-1 combines with J gene TRBJ1-5, with D perhaps matching TRBD1 (6 bases). Trimming took 0 bases from V and 1 from J, leaving 10 bases between them. The CDR3 has 15 residues. CDR1 is DFQATT and CDR2 is SNEGSKA in the germline V gene (reference sequence). The CDR3 DNA is TGCAGTGCTAGAGAGGTGGGGGCCAGCAATCAGCCCCAGCATTTT. Its protein is CSAREVGASNQPQHF.

This clonotype was observed at least ten times. In DNA, the CDR3 is TGTGCCACCCAGCGGGGGGAAAGCTCCTACGAGCAGTACTTC. Amino acids: CATQRGESSYEQYF. The genes are TRBV12-3 or TRBV12-4 and TRBJ2-7; 9 bases line up with TRBD2. CDR3 length: 14 amino acids. J was trimmed by 0 bases and V by 10 bases; bases with no gene match: 7.

The rearrangement joins TRBV6-2 or TRBV6-3 to TRBJ2-2; TRBD2 might be the D (5 bases). V lost 4 bases and J lost 7, with 7 bases in between. Per germline, CDR1 MNHEY and CDR2 SVGEGT. This CDR3 contains 12 residues. The CDR3, as DNA: TGTGCCAGCAGTTCAGCGGTCGGGGAGCTGTTTTTT. Protein sequence: CASSSAVGELFF.

The rearrangement uses TRBV4-3 and TRBJ2-7; D ambiguous. V shed 0 bases and J shed 3 bases, with 12 bases lying between them. Germline CDR1 and CDR2: LGHNA and YSLEER. The CDR3 extends over 15 amino acids. The CDR3 nucleotides read TGCGCCAGCAGCCAAGATCGGTCTTTGGTCTACGAGCAGTACTTC. Its translation: CASSQDRSLVYEQYF.

The chain joins TRBV30 to TRBJ1-6; D unresolved. Germline V gene data show CDR1 as GTSNPN and CDR2 as SVGIG (reference sequence). Trimming took off 5 bases at V and 3 bases at J, with 5 bases between the two ends. This CDR3 comprises 12 residues. The CDR3 sequence: CAWGYYNSPLHF. The CDR3 DNA is TGTGCCTGGGGTTACTATAATTCACCCCTCCACTTT.

This clonotype showed up just a few times. The chain joins TRBV28 to TRBJ2-5; 9 nucleotides line up with TRBD1. The trim removed 6 bases at V and 5 bases at J, leaving 13 bases unmatched. Germline loops: CDR1 MDHEN, CDR2 SYDVKM. The CDR3 runs to 16 residues. DNA of the CDR3: TGTGCCAGCAGCCTGCCACCGGGACAGGGATTGGAGACCCAGTACTTC. This codes for CASSLPPGQGLETQYF.

The rearrangement joins TRBV6-1 to TRBJ1-1, with unresolved D. The CDR3 covers 14 residues. From germline, CDR1 is MNHNS and CDR2 SASEGT. Trimming cost V 6 bases and J 0 bases, with 11 bases left between them. The CDR3 sequence is CASRPGSLNTEAFF. CDR3 DNA: TGTGCCAGCAGACCGGGATCCTTGAACACTGAAGCTTTCTTT.

In this sample, this clonotype turned up a few times. CDR3 region: CASSLSWGASYNEQFF. In nucleotides, the CDR3 is TGTGCCAGCAGTTTATCTTGGGGGGCCTCCTACAATGAGCAGTTCTTC. The chain recombines TRBV28 with TRBJ2-1, with D perhaps matching TRBD1 or TRBD2 (6 bases each). The V end was cut by 1 base, the J end by 0 bases, with 10 bases between. Germline CDR1 MDHEN, CDR2 SYDVKM. The length of the CDR3 is 16 residues. Full variable domain (missing parts from reference TRBV28 and TRBJ2-1): DVKVTQSSRYLVKRTGEKVFLECVQDMDHENMFWYRQDPGLGLRLIYFSYDVKMKEKGDIPEGYSVSREKKERFSLILESASTNQTSMYLCASSLSWGASYNEQFFGPGTRLTVL.

This chain connects TRBV29-1 to TRBJ2-6; unclear D gene. Trimming pared 4 bases from V and 0 bases from J, leaving 7 bases between. The CDR3 has 14 amino acids. Germline CDR1 SQVTM, CDR2 ANQGSEA. CDR3 amino acids: CSVGPDSGANVLTF. CDR3 DNA sequence: TGCAGCGTTGGACCAGACTCTGGGGCCAACGTCCTGACTTTC. The whole variable domain, filled in from reference TRBV29-1 and TRBJ2-6, reads SAVISQKPSRDICQRGTSLTIQCQVDSQVTMMFWYRQQPGQSLTLIATANQGSEATYESGFVIDKFPISRPNLTFSTLTVSNMSPEDSSIYLCSVGPDSGANVLTFGAGSRLTVL.

The gene calls are TRBV7-2 and TRBJ2-1; 7 nucleotides line up with TRBD2. Germline-derived CDR1 and CDR2 are SGHTA and FQGNSA. The CDR3 is 16 amino acids. With 2 bases clipped from V and 9 bases from J, the junction kept 13 bases outside the gene matches. In DNA form, the CDR3 reads TGTGCCAGCAGCTTATCGTTTCGGTGGGGGGGGAGTGAGCAGTTCTTC. This translates into CASSLSFRWGGSEQFF.

The chain is built from TRBV5-1 and TRBJ2-7; D is unresolved. The CDR3 has 14 residues. V shed 0 bases and J shed 2 bases, with 9 bases lying between them. Per germline, CDR1 SGHRS and CDR2 YFSETQ. The CDR3 loop is CASSLDGTPYEQYF. CDR3 DNA sequence: TGCGCCAGCAGCTTGGACGGAACCCCCTACGAGCAGTACTTC.

This clonotype was found a few times. The rearrangement uses TRBV7-3 and TRBJ2-2; 9 bases map to TRBD2. Unmatched junction bases numbered 16, after V lost 5 bases and J lost 3 bases. From germline, CDR1 is SGHTA and CDR2 FQGTGA. The CDR3 runs to 19 residues. The CDR3 DNA reads TGTGCCAGCAGCCCCAGGGGGGCGGGACTAGCAGACGACACCGGGGAGCTGTTTTTT. It is translated as CASSPRGAGLADDTGELFF.

As regards this clonotype: A much more abundant neighbour one base away suggests this may be a read error. This CDR3 reads CASSNQETQYF. Here the CDR3 DNA reads TGTGCCAGCAGCAACCAAGAGACCCAGTACTTC. The chain couples TRBV12-3 or TRBV12-4 to TRBJ2-5; no clear D. The CDR3 runs to 11 residues. V was trimmed by 6 bases and J by 0 bases, leaving 2 bases between them.

This clonotype has a handful of counts. The V and J genes are TRBV28 and TRBJ2-1, with 10 bases aligning to TRBD1. V dropped 1 base and J dropped 4; count of bases not matched to a gene: 19. The V gene's germline CDR1 is MDHEN and CDR2 SYDVKM. The CDR3 contains 21 residues. The CDR3 loop reads CASSLYGPGQGPSPLYNEQFF. Here the CDR3 DNA reads TGTGCCAGCAGTTTATACGGGCCGGGACAGGGGCCATCCCCCCTATACAATGAGCAGTTCTTC. The whole variable domain, remainder taken from reference TRBV28 and TRBJ2-1, is DVKVTQSSRYLVKRTGEKVFLECVQDMDHENMFWYRQDPGLGLRLIYFSYDVKMKEKGDIPEGYSVSREKKERFSLILESASTNQTSMYLCASSLYGPGQGPSPLYNEQFFGPGTRLTVL.

This clonotype has just a few counts. The chain employs TRBV6-1 and TRBJ2-7; D not resolved. The CDR3 loop spans 12 amino acids. V lost 0 bases and J lost 0, with 0 bases in between. Germline V gives CDR1 MNHNS, CDR2 SASEGT. CDR3 coding DNA: TGTGCCAGCAGTGAAGCCTCCTACGAGCAGTACTTC. Translating it yields CASSEASYEQYF.

This chain links TRBV28 with TRBJ2-7; 9 bases align to TRBD1. V dropped 10 bases and J dropped 0; count of bases not matched to a gene: 7. The CDR3 is 14 residues long. The germline V gene encodes CDR1 MDHEN and CDR2 SYDVKM. For the CDR3, the DNA is TGTGCCACCTCCGAGGACAGGGGCTCCTACGAGCAGTACTTC. Its protein product is CATSEDRGSYEQYF.